The 16 T cell receptor beta chains listed next were all sequenced from one sample in a study of shared clonotypes between healthy human individuals (dated by TCRdb to the early 2020s). The protocol used for the library was the immunoSEQ multiplex PCR assay. TCRdb took over this immuneACCESS table, retaining in-frame rearrangements with V and J assigned. Such tables are incomplete; in checked studies, under half of the missing clones stem from an unresolved V gene, and the remainder is unexplained. For this sample the table gives about 2 million clones, of which just under 95% were detected only once. 0.95% to 1.5% of the sample rests with the top ten. CD8 naive samples consisted of CD45RO-negative cells that were positively selected for CCR7, yielding a CD45RA+CCR7+ population without TemRA cells. The sequenced material came from naive CD8+ T cells sorted from blood. This specimen's cell subset or site label, interpreted: CD45RA+CCR7+. These receptors originate from a young man in good health.

Points on this clone: This sample also contains other DNA sequences that code for the same CDR3. The chain links TRBV11-2 to TRBJ2-7; D remains unclear. From germline, CDR1 is SGHAT and CDR2 FQNNGV. CDR3 length equals 12 residues. Between the trimmed V and J ends, which lost 5 bases and 0 bases, there was a span of 5 bases. The CDR3 is CASSPNSYEQYF. The CDR3 DNA reads TGTGCCAGCAGCCCGAACTCCTACGAGCAGTACTTC.

In DNA form, the CDR3 reads TGTGCCAGCAGCCAAGAGCTGGGGGTGACCCAGTACTTC. It specifies CASSQELGVTQYF. The chain joins TRBV4-2 to TRBJ2-5, with D perhaps matching TRBD1 or TRBD2 (5 bases each). This CDR3 comprises 13 residues. In germline, CDR1 is LGHNA, CDR2 YNFKEQ. V was trimmed by 0 bases and J by 7 bases, leaving 9 bases between them.

This clone appeared a single time. Other DNA sequences within the sample encode an identical CDR3. This chain joins TRBV7-6 and TRBJ2-7; the match to TRBD2 covers 8 bases. Germline V lookup: CDR1 SGHVS, CDR2 FNYEAQ. The CDR3 loop spans 15 amino acids. V trimming: 1 base; J trimming: 0 bases; junction bases outside the gene matches: 2. CDR3 bases: TGTGCCAGCAGCTTAGGGGCGGGGGGCTCCTACGAGCAGTACTTC. It translates to CASSLGAGGSYEQYF.

The rearrangement links TRBV30 to TRBJ1-2, with D perhaps TRBD1 (5 bases). Germline lookup yields CDR1 GTSNPN and CDR2 SVGIG (reference sequence). This CDR3 has 14 amino acids. The V end was cut by 4 bases, the J end by 5 bases, with 17 bases between. The CDR3 spells CAWNNGVSGYGYTF. The DNA of the CDR3 is TGTGCCTGGAATAACGGCGTATCAGGGTATGGCTACACCTTC.

The chain recombines TRBV2 with TRBJ2-5; 8 bases fit TRBD1. CDR1 is SNHLY, CDR2 FYNNEI, per germline. With 9 bases clipped from V and 0 bases from J, the junction kept 6 bases outside the gene matches. This CDR3 comprises 14 residues. CDR3 residues: CASMTGAYQETQYF. The CDR3 DNA is TGTGCCAGTATGACAGGGGCGTACCAAGAGACCCAGTACTTC.

The V and J genes are TRBV11-2 and TRBJ2-2; TRBD1 is a possible D gene (5 bases). The CDR3 loop spans 15 amino acids. The V end lost 5 bases, the J end lost 3 bases, and 13 bases lay between the germline ends. CDR1 and CDR2 from the germline V gene are SGHAT and FQNNGV. In nucleotides, the CDR3 is TGTGCCAGCAGCCCCGAGCGACAGTACACCGGGGAGCTGTTTTTT. Translated: CASSPERQYTGELFF. Based on the CDR3 plus reference TRBV11-2 and TRBJ2-2, the full variable domain is EAGVAQSPRYKIIEKRQSVAFWCNPISGHATLYWYQQILGQGPKLLIQFQNNGVVDDSQLPKDRFSAERLKGVDSTLKIQPAKLEDSAVYLCASSPERQYTGELFFGEGSRLTVL.

The chain recombines TRBV7-9 with TRBJ2-1; TRBD1 aligns across 9 bases. J lost 6 bases, V lost 8 bases, and 11 bases had no gene match. The CDR3 is made up of 15 amino acids. The V gene's germline CDR1 is SEHNR and CDR2 FQNEAQ (reference sequence). CDR3 residues: CASVSGTGIFNEQFF. CDR3 DNA sequence: TGTGCCAGCGTTTCCGGGACAGGGATCTTCAATGAGCAGTTCTTC.

A word on this clone: The sample carries other DNA sequences with the same CDR3. V is TRBV15 and J is TRBJ1-5; D ambiguous. Deletions cut 1 base from V and 3 bases from J, with 1 base between. The germline gives CDR1 LNHNV, CDR2 YYDKDF (reference sequence). The CDR3 sequence is 12 residues long. The CDR3 sequence: CATSRVNQPQHF. In DNA, the CDR3 is TGTGCCACCAGCAGAGTCAATCAGCCCCAGCATTTT.

The chain combines TRBV9 with TRBJ2-1; the D gene could be TRBD1 or TRBD2 (5 bases each). CDR3 length equals 16 residues. V dropped 3 bases and J dropped 0 bases, with 13 bases sitting between them. CDR1 and CDR2 from the germline V gene are SGDLS and YYNGEE. CDR3 sequence: CASSEFWGSSYNEQFF. The CDR3 bases are TGTGCCAGCAGCGAGTTTTGGGGGAGCTCCTACAATGAGCAGTTCTTC.

The chain carries TRBV19 and TRBJ2-3, with 8 bases matching TRBD2. Germline trimming cut 5 bases from V and 4 bases from J; bases unmatched to any gene: 20. The CDR3 runs to 19 residues. Germline-derived CDR1 and CDR2 are LNHDA and SQIVND (reference sequence). The CDR3 coding sequence is TGTGCCAGTAGTCCGGGACTAGAAACGCGCCCCTACCCCCCAGATACGCAGTATTTT. This translates into CASSPGLETRPYPPDTQYF.

This chain uses TRBV29-1 with TRBJ1-2; 7 nucleotides line up with TRBD1. The CDR3 is 14 amino acids. Trimming took 6 bases from V and 2 from J; bases not matched to a gene: 9. The germline gives CDR1 SQVTM, CDR2 ANQGSEA. The CDR3, as DNA: TGCAGCGTCATTCCAGGGGGTACAAACTATGGCTACACCTTC. Protein: CSVIPGGTNYGYTF.

The chain couples TRBV30 to TRBJ2-7; a weak D match, TRBD2 (6 bases). Germline loops: CDR1 GTSNPN, CDR2 SVGIG (reference sequence). Trimming shortened V by 3 bases and J by 2 bases, and 20 bases separated the two germline ends. CDR3 length: 16 amino acids. The CDR3 region is CAWRERPGTAPYEQYF. The CDR3 region has the DNA TGTGCCTGGAGGGAACGACCCGGGACTGCACCCTACGAGCAGTACTTC.

This sequence joins TRBV4-1 and TRBJ2-3; 10 nucleotides line up with TRBD2. The CDR3 is 17 amino acids. Trimming removed 0 bases from V and 0 bases from J; junction bases left unmatched: 3. Germline V lookup: CDR1 MGHRA, CDR2 YSYEKL. CDR3 coding DNA: TGCGCCAGCAGCCAAGAACTAGCGGGATTTAGCACAGATACGCAGTATTTT. It codes for CASSQELAGFSTDTQYF.

V is TRBV2 and J is TRBJ2-7, with D unresolved. Looked up from germline, CDR1 is SNHLY and CDR2 is FYNNEI. V was trimmed by 4 bases and J by 10 bases, leaving 20 bases between them. The CDR3 loop spans 14 amino acids. The CDR3 here is CASSGSEHPIRQYF. DNA of the CDR3: TGTGCCAGCAGTGGAAGCGAACACCCAATAAGACAGTACTTC.

The chain has TRBV28 and TRBJ1-5; TRBD1 might be the D (5 bases). This CDR3 contains 14 residues. Germline lookup yields CDR1 MDHEN and CDR2 SYDVKM. V shed 5 bases and J shed 9 bases, with 17 bases lying between them. The CDR3 spells CASSQILQAVPQHF. The CDR3 DNA reads TGTGCCAGCAGTCAGATTCTACAGGCGGTGCCCCAGCATTTT.

This sequence joins TRBV27 and TRBJ1-2; 12 bases fit TRBD1. Trimming took 4 bases from V and 4 from J; bases not matched to a gene: 13. Per the germline V gene, CDR1 is MNHEY and CDR2 is SMNVEV (reference sequence). The CDR3 runs to 18 residues. CDR3 protein: CASSYLGDRGPTFYGYTF. DNA for the CDR3: TGTGCCAGCAGTTACCTCGGGGACAGGGGGCCAACTTTCTATGGCTACACCTTC.